The rows below give T cell receptor beta chains drawn from one sample of a study of T cell repertoires in cytomegalovirus infection. TCRdb ran MiXCR on the reads and lists one entry per CDR3 protein. The data contain about 400,000 distinct CDR3 sequences, about a sixth of them singletons. Sequenced input: PBMCs. Receptor source: a human donor in good health (CMV status not recorded). Some clones in this sample may be carry-over from other donors' samples. The CDR3 runs from the conserved cysteine through the conserved F or W. The D gene is left open where the match is weak. Part of the rows lack a size; the others show once, few, many or a class for expanded clones.

TRBJ2-3 | TRBV28 | many | TRBD2 | TGTGCCAGCAGTTTGAAGAGTGCGGGGGGGTTGGTAAACACAGATACGCAGTATTTT | CASSLKSAGGLVNTDTQYF
TRBJ2-7 | TRBV7-6 | many | NA | TGTGCCAGCAGCATAGGGGCCAGAGTCCCCTACGAGCAGTACTTC | CASSIGARVPYEQYF
TRBJ2-7 | TRBV6-6 | NA | TRBD2 | TGTGCCAGCAGGGACAGCGGGGGGGCCTACGAGCAGTACTTC | CASRDSGGAYEQYF
TRBJ1-2 | TRBV15 | NA | NA | TGTGCCACCAGCCCTGGGACAAATTATGGCTACACCTTC | CATSPGTNYGYTF
TRBJ2-3 | TRBV7-6 | few | NA | TGTGCCTCACCCCCCCCCGGGGACGGATTGTCAACAGATACGCAGTATTTT | CASPPPGDGLSTDTQYF
TRBJ2-4 | TRBV7-8 | many | TRBD2 | TGTGCCACCCGAGGAGCGGGAAAAAACATTCAGTACTTC | CATRGAGKNIQYF
TRBJ2-7 | TRBV7-2 | few | TRBD2 | TGTGCCAGCAGCTGGGGGACTAGCGGGGGGGTCTACGAGCAGTACTTC | CASSWGTSGGVYEQYF
TRBJ2-5 | TRBV7-7 | many | TRBD1 | TGTGCCAGCAGCTTAGGTCCGGGACAGGGACAAGAGACCCAGTACTTC | CASSLGPGQGQETQYF
TRBJ1-3 | TRBV20-1 | few | NA | TGCAGTGCTTGGGGCAGGGCCGGAAACACCATATATTTT | CSAWGRAGNTIYF
TRBJ1-2 | TRBV15 | few | NA | TGTGCCACCAGCGTCGATTCCGGGGTTGGCGGCTACACCTTC | CATSVDSGVGGYTF
TRBJ2-1 | TRBV11-2 | few | TRBD2 | TGTGCCAGCAGCTTAGGGGCTAGCGGGAGGGTTTTTCCCAATGAGCAGTTCTTC | CASSLGASGRVFPNEQFF
TRBJ2-7 | TRBV29-1 | NA | TRBD1 | TGCAGCGTTGTCAACAGGGACAGGGGCTACGAGCAGTACTTC | CSVVNRDRGYEQYF
TRBJ2-3 | TRBV7-2 | NA | TRBD1 | TGTGCCAGCAGCGTCAGGGGGCTTACGCAGTATTTT | CASSVRGLTQYF
TRBJ2-7 | TRBV12-3/TRBV12-4 | few | TRBD1 | TGTGCCAGCAGTCGGACAGGGGCCGAGCAGTACTTC | CASSRTGAEQYF
TRBJ2-1 | TRBV7-6 | many | TRBD2 | TGTGCCAGCAGCTTACGGGCTAGCGGATACAATGAGCAGTTCTTC | CASSLRASGYNEQFF
TRBJ2-1 | TRBV6-5 | NA | NA | TGTGCCAGCAGTAGGCCCCACAATGAGCAGTTCTTC | CASSRPHNEQFF
TRBJ1-5 | TRBV12-3/TRBV12-4 | NA | NA | TGTGCCAGCAGCGCCGATGGGGAGGTTCAGCCCCAGCATTTT | CASSADGEVQPQHF
TRBJ2-1 | TRBV7-2 | many | NA | TGTGCCAGCAGCTTAGCCAGCACAAACAATGAGCAGTTCTTC | CASSLASTNNEQFF
TRBJ2-3 | TRBV7-6 | few | TRBD1 | TGTGCCAGCAGCTTAAGGACAGGGCCAGATACGCAGTATTTT | CASSLRTGPDTQYF
TRBJ2-3 | TRBV29-1 | NA | TRBD1 | TGCAGCGTCGGGGACAGGGCAAGCACAGATACGCAGTATTTT | CSVGDRASTDTQYF
TRBJ2-2 | TRBV7-2 | NA | NA | TGTGCCAGCAGCGGCATTCGGACCACCGGGGAGCTGTTTTTT | CASSGIRTTGELFF
TRBJ2-3 | TRBV7-2 | many | TRBD2 | TGTGCCAGCAGCTCTCCAAAGGGGACTAGCGGGGGTCCTTCTGATACGCAGTATTTT | CASSSPKGTSGGPSDTQYF
TRBJ2-1 | TRBV5-5 | few | NA | TGTGCCAGCTCGACTTTATGGGTCAATTCCTACAATGAGCAGTTCTTC | CASSTLWVNSYNEQFF
TRBJ1-1 | TRBV2 | NA | TRBD1 | TGTGCCAGCAGTGAAGAGGGGGCGATCACTGAAGCTTTCTTT | CASSEEGAITEAFF
TRBJ1-1 | TRBV7-8 | NA | NA | TGTGCCGGCAGCTTAGGGAAGTTGGACACTGAAGCTTTCTTT | CAGSLGKLDTEAFF
TRBJ2-5 | TRBV4-2 | NA | TRBD2 | TGTGCCAGCAGCCAAGTAACTAGCGGTAAAGAGACCCAGTACTTC | CASSQVTSGKETQYF
TRBJ2-7 | TRBV27 | many | TRBD2 | TGTGCCAGCAGTTTATCGCCGGGACTAGCGGGAGGTTACGAGCAGTACTTC | CASSLSPGLAGGYEQYF
TRBJ1-5 | TRBV19 | NA | NA | TGTGCCAGTAGTATAGGCGGAGGCGGTCAGCCCCAGCATTTT | CASSIGGGGQPQHF
TRBJ2-3 | TRBV10-3 | many | NA | TGTGCCATCAAGGGGACAGATACGCAGTATTTT | CAIKGTDTQYF
TRBJ2-3 | TRBV4-2 | NA | NA | TGTGCCAGCAGCCAAGACTTTCTGCTGATCTCAGATACGCAGTATTTT | CASSQDFLLISDTQYF
TRBJ1-4 | TRBV7-9 | many | NA | TGTGCCAGCAGCCTCCCTAATGAAAAACTGTTTTTT | CASSLPNEKLFF
TRBJ2-7 | TRBV7-2 | many | TRBD2 | TGTGCCAGCAGCCCCAGCGGGAGTTACGAGCAGTACTTC | CASSPSGSYEQYF
TRBJ2-3 | TRBV12-3/TRBV12-4 | NA | NA | TGTGCCAGCAGCCTCACCAGGGTGACTAGCACAGATACGCAGTATTTT | CASSLTRVTSTDTQYF
TRBJ2-7 | TRBV10-3 | few | TRBD2 | TGTGCCATCAGTGGGGCTAGCGGGAGGAGCTCCTACGAGCAGTACTTC | CAISGASGRSSYEQYF
TRBJ1-1 | TRBV7-6 | many | NA | TGTGCCAGCAGCTCGGACCGAAACATGAACACTGAAGCTTTCTTT | CASSSDRNMNTEAFF
TRBJ2-7 | TRBV6-2/TRBV6-3 | NA | TRBD2 | TGTGCCAGCAGATCCAGCGGGACCTCCTACGAGCAGTACTTC | CASRSSGTSYEQYF
TRBJ2-5 | TRBV20-1 | NA | NA | TGCAGTGCTAACCCCACGACCGCCTGGACCCAGTACTTC | CSANPTTAWTQYF
TRBJ2-1 | TRBV7-2 | few | TRBD2 | TGTGCCAGCAGCCTTAGCGGGAGGGCCTTCGACAATGAGCAGTTCTTC | CASSLSGRAFDNEQFF
TRBJ1-1 | TRBV11-2 | many | NA | TGTGCCAGCAGCTTAAAAGTAAACACTGAAGCTTTCTTT | CASSLKVNTEAFF
TRBJ2-1 | TRBV20-1 | few | TRBD2 | TGCAGTGCTAGCGGACTAGCCCATAGGGGTGAGCAGTTCTTC | CSASGLAHRGEQFF